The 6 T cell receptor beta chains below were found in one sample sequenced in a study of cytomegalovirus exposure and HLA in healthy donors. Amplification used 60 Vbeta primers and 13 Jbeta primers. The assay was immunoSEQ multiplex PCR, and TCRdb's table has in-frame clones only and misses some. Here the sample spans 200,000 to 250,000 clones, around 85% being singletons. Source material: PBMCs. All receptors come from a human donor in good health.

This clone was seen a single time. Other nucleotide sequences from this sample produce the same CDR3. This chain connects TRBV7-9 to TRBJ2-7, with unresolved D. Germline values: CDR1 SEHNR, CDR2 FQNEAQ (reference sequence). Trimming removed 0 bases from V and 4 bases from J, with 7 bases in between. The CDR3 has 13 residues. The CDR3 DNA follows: TGTGCCAGCAGCTTAGCGAACAGTTACGAGCAGTACTTC. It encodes CASSLANSYEQYF.

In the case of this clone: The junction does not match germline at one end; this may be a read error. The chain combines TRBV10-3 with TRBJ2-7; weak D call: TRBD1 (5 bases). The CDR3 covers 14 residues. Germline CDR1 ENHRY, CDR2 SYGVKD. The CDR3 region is CAISEDSFSDEQYF. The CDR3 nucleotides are TGTGCCATCAGTGAGGACAGCTTCTCCGACGAGCAGTACTTC.

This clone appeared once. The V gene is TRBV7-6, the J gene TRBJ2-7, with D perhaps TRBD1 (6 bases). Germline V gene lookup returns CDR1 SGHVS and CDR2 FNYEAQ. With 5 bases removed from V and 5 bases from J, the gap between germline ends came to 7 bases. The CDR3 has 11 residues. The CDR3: CASSQGHEQYF. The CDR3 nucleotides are TGTGCCAGCAGCCAGGGGCACGAGCAGTACTTC.

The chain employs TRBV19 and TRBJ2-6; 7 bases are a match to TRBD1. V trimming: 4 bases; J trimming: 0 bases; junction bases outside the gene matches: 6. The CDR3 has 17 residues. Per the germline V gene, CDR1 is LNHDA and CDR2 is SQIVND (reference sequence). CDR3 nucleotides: TGTGCCAGTAGTAAGGGACAGTCCCTCTCTGGGGCCAACGTCCTGACTTTC. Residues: CASSKGQSLSGANVLTF.

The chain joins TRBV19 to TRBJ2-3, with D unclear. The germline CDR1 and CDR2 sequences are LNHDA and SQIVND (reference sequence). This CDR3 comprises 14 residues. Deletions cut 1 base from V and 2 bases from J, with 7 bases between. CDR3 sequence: CASSIGRYTDTQYF. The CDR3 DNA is TGTGCCAGTAGTATAGGCCGCTACACAGATACGCAGTATTTT.

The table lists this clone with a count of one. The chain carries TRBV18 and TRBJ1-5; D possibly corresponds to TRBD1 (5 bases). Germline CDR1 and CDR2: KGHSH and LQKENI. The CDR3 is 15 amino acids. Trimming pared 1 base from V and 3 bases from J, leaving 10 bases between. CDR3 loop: CASSPRGGVNQPQHF. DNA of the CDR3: TGTGCCAGCTCACCACGGGGGGGGGTCAATCAGCCCCAGCATTTT. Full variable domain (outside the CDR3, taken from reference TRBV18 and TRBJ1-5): NAGVMQNPRHLVRRRGQEARLRCSPMKGHSHVYWYRQLPEEGLKFMVYLQKENIIDESGMPKERFSAEFPKEGPSILRIQQVVRGDSAAYFCASSPRGGVNQPQHFGDGTRLSIL.